Described below is a single T cell receptor beta chain sequence and its context. Antigen specificity is unknown. A read error may account for a junction end that differs from germline. This specimen comes from a study of tumor-infiltrating lymphocytes in primary liver carcinoma. Whole-study context: Staging placed the tumors at T1-T3 N0M0, and they measured about 4 to 10 cm across. Sample yields, roughly 3.5 to 7.13 million productive TCRbeta reads, were similar across the tissue types. The study's findings and limits: The study found a significantly higher top-250-clone fraction in tumors than in blood (p = 0.039).

The input was approximately 500 ng total RNA; TCR beta cDNA was made from it with a constant-region primer. Slightly modified ARM-PCR with three nested multiplex PCR rounds yielded TCR beta libraries. The first two PCR rounds used TRBV1-TRBV30 forward primers with a C-beta reverse primer, 10 to 11 cycles each. TCRdb used MiXCR to reprocess the multiplex PCR reads, holding one entry per CDR3 protein. The data contain 300,000 to 400,000 distinct CDR3 sequences, about 61% of them singletons. Germline DNA was also extracted, and blood RNA derived from unsorted whole blood. Every patient had chronic HBV infection and was treatment-naive. Per the germline V gene, CDR1 is SGHAT and CDR2 is FQNNGV. This CDR3 spans 13 amino acids.

The receptor was isolated from a man aged 40-55 years with primary liver carcinoma and hepatitis B virus infection. The chain couples TRBV11-2 to TRBJ2-7; a weak D match, TRBD2 (5 bases). Sequencing was carried out using peripheral blood. This chain's CDR3 is CAGSLLSAYEQYF. The DNA for the CDR3 is TGTGCCGGCAGCTTGCTTAGCGCCTACGAGCAGTACTTC.